This T cell receptor beta chain was sequenced for a study of neurological immune-mediated disorders. Study background: Among the roughly 35 patients with multiple sclerosis, about 31 were relapsing-remitting, while 3 were secondary progressive.

The unsorted libraries originated from 2 million PBMCs kept at -80 C. At least ten counts were recorded for this clonotype. The cDNA was generated through 5'RACE incorporating 10-nucleotide random UMIs. Each CDR3 protein is one row after TCRdb ran MiXCR on the 5' RACE reads. The repertoire has about 55,000 distinct CDR3 sequences, roughly 4.3% of them found once; the top ten carry approximately 2.9%. This sequence originates from a man aged 45-65 years with multiple sclerosis. Sequenced: PBMCs.

The CDR3 region is CSVAGRGLNYGYTF. The CDR3 region has the DNA TGCAGCGTTGCGGGCAGGGGGCTTAACTATGGCTACACCTTC. This rearrangement joins TRBV29-1 to TRBJ1-2, with 8 nucleotides matching TRBD1. Germline V lookup: CDR1 SQVTM, CDR2 ANQGSEA. This CDR3 has 14 amino acids. V lost 4 bases to trimming and J lost 1 base; unmatched junction nucleotides: 5.